This paragraph covers one T cell receptor beta chain sequence. This clonotype was detected a few times. Its antigen has not been determined. A much larger clone differs by one base, so this may be a read error. The library was prepared using 5' RACE. Reads for this sample came from an Illumina HiSeq 2500. A second PCR of roughly 7 to 11 cycles was run with a J-beta primer mix and a sample-barcoded 5' primer. A unique molecular identifier was introduced onto each TCR beta cDNA molecule by a template-switch 5' adaptor carrying 12 random nucleotides. At least 3 million CDR3-containing paired-end reads were obtained from each sample. First-strand cDNA synthesis was performed from all RNA using the Mint cDNA synthesis kit, with priming by a TRBC-specific oligonucleotide. All cDNA was treated with uracil-DNA glycosylase and then went through a first 18-cycle PCR with the universal primers M1SS and BC2_uni_R. The source study handled its data this way. For normalization, 1 million high-quality reads were randomly selected from each sample, with every read carrying a distinct molecular identifier. Instead of being binned into consensus sequences, reads with shared molecular identifiers were discarded. MiTCR, with a Q25 quality threshold and the strictest error-elimination algorithm, was used for CDR3 identification, clonotype clustering and error correction. A nonparametric unseen species model with Euler transformation was used to estimate a lower bound on total TCR beta diversity. In-frame beta chains were kept once TCRdb had trimmed the public reads at Q25 with fastp and called clones with MiXCR. Identical CDR3 proteins give one entry, which carries the most common genes and DNA. The V and J calls, along with clone size, are taken from TCRdb and not from the paper's own processing. The sample yields 1 million or so distinct CDR3 sequences; less than 25% were counted once. In total, the top ten clones hold approximately 0.79% of the sample.

The data were taken from a study of blood T cells in healthy people across ages (dated by TCRdb to the mid-2010s). About the study as a whole: In model experiments, roughly one uniquely barcoded TCR beta cDNA molecule per two T cells was captured by template switching. Age-related changes in TCR beta repertoire diversity were measured in the study by deep sequencing normalized with unique cDNA molecular identifiers. Donors were grouped into four age groups: young (average 16 years), middle-aged (roughly 38), aged (approximately 67) and long-lived (approximately 82). Two additional independent replicas of 1 million unique cDNA reads from the same blood draw were analyzed for two donors (one aged 18 to 29 and one aged 80 or older).

The V and J ends are trimmed by 5 bases and 7 bases, leaving 17 bases between them. CDR1 and CDR2 were assigned from the germline V gene as LGHNA and YSLEER. Reading from cysteine to phenylalanine, the CDR3 counts 14 amino acids. Solely the CDR3 DNA is kept, with 42 bases framed from the first base. Donors were 35 to 40 systemically healthy Caucasian individuals from Russia aged about 6 to 100 years. Roughly 9 milliliters of peripheral blood were drawn from each donor into EDTA-treated Vacutainer tubes. PBMCs were isolated by Ficoll-Paque density-gradient centrifugation, with at least 6 million obtained per sample. Trizol reagent was used to extract total RNA from PBMCs, with at least 5.5 micrograms per sample. The percentages of naive CD45RAhigh/CD27high T cells were determined by flow cytometry on a PBMC aliquot from every donor. Paper-wide results and their limitations: Bulk unsorted PBMC profiling prevented conclusive comparison of naive and antigen-experienced compartments. As age increased, observed TCR beta diversity per million T cells dropped in a roughly linear way, and a significant reduction was already evident by age about 40. Total diversity estimates from one million sequenced T cells were considered lower bounds and underestimates. The CMV infection status of donors was not known, potentially confounding age-related changes in expanded clonotypes. Compared with the aged group, more naive CD4+ T cells, fewer expanded clones and increased TCR diversity were shown by the long-lived group, suggesting age selection. There was a strong correlation between observed TCR beta diversity and the percentage of naive T cells measured by flow cytometry.

Another study also made use of these data, one on T cells of mothers and their children. Looking at the second paper: The donors were nine systemically healthy Caucasian individuals, made up of three mothers and their six children. cDNA synthesis consumed the entire amount of extracted RNA, loaded at approximately 1.6 ug RNA in each 15 ul reaction. In the second PCR, the M1S primer added sample barcodes and 2-4 random nucleotides. Each mother yielded over 9.5 million TCR beta CDR3 reads and each child roughly 3 million reads. TCR recombination output is similarly shaped by thymic selection in related and unrelated pairs, with a minor effect exerted by inherited differences. Normalized repertoire overlap in related mother-child pairs was always slightly higher than in unrelated mother-child pairs, but the difference was never significant. With a sensitivity of approximately 100 clones per million clonotypes, no persistent microchimeric T cell clones were detected. Deep NGS was used in the study to compare the TCR beta repertoires of mothers and children and to look for features that separate related mother-child pairs from unrelated individuals. On average, the children were 11 +/- 4 years old, while the mothers were approximately 40 +/- 4 years old. Libraries were sequenced on Illumina HiSeq 2000 with 100+100 nt paired-end reads after adapter ligation with NEBNext reagents. Mother and child libraries were prepared a month apart and sequenced in separate runs to prevent cross-contamination. Each donor had between roughly 450,000 and 2,100,000 distinct TCR beta clonotypes identified. Naive TCR beta clonotypes were estimated from low-frequency clonotypes matched to each donor's FACS-determined naive share, without sorting.

The material sequenced was blood. The rearrangement combines TRBV4-3 with TRBJ1-1; no D segment can be confidently identified. This TCR was recovered from a girl aged 2-10 years in good health. The CDR3 has the sequence CASSKAEGRYEAFF. The sequenced DNA is TGCGCCAGCAGCAAAGCCGAAGGACGTTATGAAGCTTTCTTT.